Listed below are T cell receptor beta chains from one sample, sequenced in a study of shared clonotypes between healthy human individuals. Profiled with immunoSEQ multiplex PCR; TCRdb holds only in-frame clones, not every one. Of about 2.1 million clones in the sample, just over 90% are singletons; the top ten hold more than 1.5%. Sequenced: naive CD8+ T cells from PBMCs. The receptors stem from a man between 18 and 35 years old in good health. Some clones in this sample may be carry-over from other donors' samples. The CDR3 runs from the conserved cysteine through the conserved F or W. A D gene is named only where the DNA matches it firmly. Expanded clones are given a class, and other clones once, few, many or no size at all.

J gene | V gene | CDR3 length | D gene | clone size | CDR3 DNA | CDR3 protein
TRBJ1-1 | TRBV28 | 14 | NA | NA | TGTGCCAGCAGTTTAGGCGGGGTGAACACTGAAGCTTTCTTT | CASSLGGVNTEAFF
TRBJ2-3 | TRBV11-2 | 17 | TRBD2 | NA | TGTGCCAGCAGCTTAGGTCCGGCTAGCGGGATTGGAGGTACGCAGTATTTT | CASSLGPASGIGGTQYF
TRBJ1-2 | TRBV4-1 | 15 | NA | NA | TGCGCCAGCAGCCCACTTAATCAGGACATCTATGGCTACACCTTC | CASSPLNQDIYGYTF
TRBJ1-5 | TRBV7-9 | 14 | NA | NA | TGTGCCAGCAGCTTGACCGGAGGGGATCAGCCCCAGCATTTT | CASSLTGGDQPQHF
TRBJ2-3 | TRBV28 | 14 | NA | NA | TGTGCCAGCAGCCGCACAGGGCTCGGAGATACGCAGTATTTT | CASSRTGLGDTQYF
TRBJ2-7 | TRBV6-1 | 13 | NA | NA | TGTGCCAGCATTGCAGACAGCTCCTACGAGCAGTACTTC | CASIADSSYEQYF
TRBJ2-7 | TRBV7-9 | 13 | NA | NA | TGTGCCAGCAGCTTAGGACACTTCTACGAGCAGTACTTC | CASSLGHFYEQYF
TRBJ2-1 | TRBV30 | 14 | TRBD1 | NA | TGTGCCTGGATGACAGGGGGGTCCTACAATGAGCAGTTCTTC | CAWMTGGSYNEQFF
TRBJ1-2 | TRBV6-1 | 16 | NA | NA | TGTGCCAGCAGTGAAGGCCGCAACGGCGAGGTCTATGGCTACACCTTC | CASSEGRNGEVYGYTF
TRBJ1-3 | TRBV27 | 14 | NA | NA | TGTGCCAGCAGCGGTAAAGACGGGAGAAACACCATATATTTT | CASSGKDGRNTIYF
TRBJ2-3 | TRBV13 | 12 | NA | once | TGTGCCAGCAGCTCCCCCGGGGGAGAGCAGTATTTT | CASSSPGGEQYF
TRBJ1-2 | TRBV10-3 | 14 | NA | NA | TGTGCCATCGGAGTGGTAGGGGTCCCCTATGGCTACACCTTC | CAIGVVGVPYGYTF
TRBJ2-7 | TRBV11-1 | 15 | NA | NA | TGTGCCAGCAGCGGGCGGACCGGGACACCGTACGAGCAGTACTTC | CASSGRTGTPYEQYF
TRBJ2-2 | TRBV6-1 | 15 | NA | NA | TGTGCCAGCAGGTGGGGCAGGGTGGACACCGGGGAGCTGTTTTTT | CASRWGRVDTGELFF
TRBJ2-7 | TRBV12-5 | 13 | NA | NA | TGTGCTAGTGGCCGGAGGGGGTCCAACGAGCAGTACTTC | CASGRRGSNEQYF
TRBJ2-7 | TRBV7-3 | 15 | NA | NA | TGTGCCAGCAGCTTCGGCGGCGGGATATCTGAGGAGCAGTACTTC | CASSFGGGISEEQYF
TRBJ2-1 | TRBV7-9 | 15 | NA | NA | TGTGCCAGCAGCTTAAACAGGGCGGTGGACAATGAGCAGTTCTTC | CASSLNRAVDNEQFF
TRBJ1-1 | TRBV7-9 | 15 | NA | NA | TGTGCCAGCAGCTTAGCGGGGCTGGGCAGCACTGAAGCTTTCTTT | CASSLAGLGSTEAFF
TRBJ2-5 | TRBV10-3 | 12 | NA | NA | TGTGCCATCAGTGAGTTGGGGGAGACCCAGTACTTC | CAISELGETQYF
TRBJ2-7 | TRBV5-4 | 14 | NA | NA | TGTGCCAGCAGCTTGGGTCCGAACCCGGTGGAGCAGTACTTC | CASSLGPNPVEQYF
TRBJ2-1 | TRBV4-1 | 17 | TRBD2 | once | TGCGCCAGCAGCCAATGGCCCCCAAGCGGGAGGGGCGGTGAGCAGTTCTTC | CASSQWPPSGRGGEQFF
TRBJ1-2 | TRBV4-3 | 15 | TRBD1 | NA | TGCGCCAGCAGCCAGGCAGACAGGGAATGGGGTGGCTACACCTTC | CASSQADREWGGYTF
TRBJ1-2 | TRBV27 | 15 | TRBD1 | NA | TGTGCCAGCAGTCGAGACAGGGCCGCTAACTATGGCTACACCTTC | CASSRDRAANYGYTF
TRBJ1-1 | TRBV28 | 16 | NA | NA | TGTGCCAGCAGTTTCGCCCCCGGGGACACTAGAATTGAAGCTTTCTTT | CASSFAPGDTRIEAFF
TRBJ2-5 | TRBV9 | 15 | NA | NA | TGTGCCAGCAGCGTAGGCACTAGCCTCCAAGAGACCCAGTACTTC | CASSVGTSLQETQYF
TRBJ1-1 | TRBV28 | 14 | NA | NA | TGTGCCAGCAGTTTGAGGCCAGCGTGGAATGAAGCTTTCTTT | CASSLRPAWNEAFF
TRBJ2-7 | TRBV9 | 14 | TRBD1 | NA | TGTGCCAGCAGCCTACAGGGGGCCGGCTACGAGCAGTACTTC | CASSLQGAGYEQYF
TRBJ1-1 | TRBV7-8 | 14 | NA | NA | TGTGCCAGCAGCTTAAGTGGGGGGAACACTGAAGCTTTCTTT | CASSLSGGNTEAFF
TRBJ2-1 | TRBV7-9 | 16 | NA | NA | TGTGCCAGCAGATTAAGGTCGCGGGCAGGGGACGATGAGCAGTTCTTC | CASRLRSRAGDDEQFF
TRBJ2-1 | TRBV2 | 17 | TRBD2 | NA | TGTGCCAGCAGTGACCATCCGGGTAGCGGGAGACACAATGAGCAGTTCTTC | CASSDHPGSGRHNEQFF
TRBJ2-1 | TRBV5-6 | 16 | TRBD2 | once | TGTGCCAGCAGCGGGGGGACTAGCGGGAGTAAATATGAGCAGTTCTTC | CASSGGTSGSKYEQFF
TRBJ1-5 | TRBV9 | 14 | NA | NA | TGTGCCAGCAGCTACAACAGGGAGGGCCAGCCCCAGCATTTT | CASSYNREGQPQHF
TRBJ2-1 | TRBV11-2 | 16 | NA | NA | TGTGCCAGCAGCTCACCACGGACGGGACGCTACAATGAGCAGTTCTTC | CASSSPRTGRYNEQFF
TRBJ1-2 | TRBV7-9 | 17 | NA | NA | TGTGCCAGCAGCTTGTCCCGGGACACAATTATCTCCTATGGCTACACCTTC | CASSLSRDTIISYGYTF
TRBJ1-2 | TRBV6-5 | 13 | NA | NA | TGTGCCAGCAGCCCCGCTCTGCCCGATGGCTACACCTTC | CASSPALPDGYTF
TRBJ2-1 | TRBV7-3 | 13 | NA | NA | TGTGCCAGCAGCTCCAACTTAGCCAATGAGCAGTTCTTC | CASSSNLANEQFF
TRBJ2-5 | TRBV28 | 17 | TRBD2 | NA | TGTGCCAGCAGTTTCCCAACCGGGACTAGCGAGGTGGAGACCCAGTACTTC | CASSFPTGTSEVETQYF
TRBJ2-7 | TRBV7-2 | 15 | TRBD1 | NA | TGTGCCAGCAGCTTCGACAGGGGAGGAGTCTACGAGCAGTACTTC | CASSFDRGGVYEQYF
TRBJ1-2 | TRBV4-1 | 16 | NA | NA | TGCGCCAGCAGCCAAGAAAGGACGCGCGCTAACTATGGCTACACCTTC | CASSQERTRANYGYTF
TRBJ2-7 | TRBV18 | 15 | NA | NA | TGTGCCAGCTCATCGCGGGACATGGGATACTACGAGCAGTACTTC | CASSSRDMGYYEQYF
TRBJ2-5 | TRBV30 | 15 | NA | NA | TGTGCCTGGAGTCCGGCAGTAGGGTACCAAGAGACCCAGTACTTC | CAWSPAVGYQETQYF
TRBJ2-5 | TRBV10-3 | 11 | NA | once | TGTGCCATCAGTGATTTCGAGACCCAGTACTTC | CAISDFETQYF
TRBJ2-3 | TRBV15 | 16 | NA | NA | TGTGCCACCAGCATGCGGGCCGGAGGGCCCACAGATACGCAGTATTTT | CATSMRAGGPTDTQYF
TRBJ1-3 | TRBV13 | 14 | NA | NA | TGTGCCAGCAGCCTAGTGGAGGCTGGAAACACCATATATTTT | CASSLVEAGNTIYF
TRBJ2-7 | TRBV7-9 | 15 | TRBD1 | NA | TGTGCCAGCAGCTCAACAGGGGGTTCGGCCTACGAGCAGTACTTC | CASSSTGGSAYEQYF
TRBJ1-2 | TRBV7-2 | 15 | TRBD1 | NA | TGTGCCAGCAGCTCAACAGGGGGCGGGAGCTATGGCTACACCTTC | CASSSTGGGSYGYTF
TRBJ2-7 | TRBV2 | 15 | NA | NA | TGTGCCAGCAGTGATTTCGGGAGTAGCTCCTACGAGCAGTACTTC | CASSDFGSSSYEQYF
TRBJ2-1 | TRBV4-2 | 15 | TRBD1 | NA | TGTGCCAGCAGCCTTAGACTCGGCCAGGGGGCGGAGCAGTTCTTC | CASSLRLGQGAEQFF
TRBJ2-1 | TRBV7-3 | 14 | NA | NA | TGTGCCAGCAGCTTAAACCAGGTCTACAATGAGCAGTTCTTC | CASSLNQVYNEQFF
TRBJ1-3 | TRBV27 | 17 | TRBD1 | NA | TGTGCCAGCAGTTTGCAGGAGGGGGCCGCCTCTGGAAACACCATATATTTT | CASSLQEGAASGNTIYF
TRBJ2-2 | TRBV7-3 | 12 | NA | NA | TGTGCCAGCAGCTTACTGTTAGGGGAGCTGTTTTTT | CASSLLLGELFF
TRBJ1-4 | TRBV6-1 | 15 | NA | NA | TGTGCCAGCAGTGAAGCACCCGGGGTGGCGACGAAACTGTTTTTT | CASSEAPGVATKLFF
TRBJ2-7 | TRBV15 | 13 | NA | NA | TGTGCCACCAGCAGAGATAGCCCCTACGAGCAGTACTTC | CATSRDSPYEQYF
TRBJ2-5 | TRBV10-3 | 16 | TRBD2 | once | TGTGCCATCAGTGAGTTAGGACTAGCGGGAAAAGAGACCCAGTACTTC | CAISELGLAGKETQYF
TRBJ2-7 | TRBV11-2 | 12 | NA | NA | TGTGCCAGCAGCTCTAGCTCCTACGAGCAGTACTTC | CASSSSSYEQYF
TRBJ2-7 | TRBV9 | 13 | NA | once | TGTGCCAGCAGCACCACGACAGGTTACGAGCAGTACTTC | CASSTTTGYEQYF
TRBJ2-7 | TRBV10-3 | 12 | NA | NA | TGTGCCATCAGTGAGTCAAGATTAGAGCAGTACTTC | CAISESRLEQYF